Below are 6 T cell receptor beta chains sequenced from a single sample in a study of blood T cell repertoires in COVID-19. Method: immunoSEQ multiplex PCR; TCRdb's copy keeps in-frame clones and lacks some. This table has some 310,000 clones, 90% appearing once. The sequencing input was peripheral blood. The receptors were sampled from a middle-aged woman with COVID-19, enrolled during active disease.

This chain links TRBV5-1 with TRBJ1-6; TRBD1 aligns across 9 bases. The CDR3 runs to 14 residues. The trim removed 3 bases at V and 7 bases at J, leaving 2 bases unmatched. CDR1 is SGHRS, CDR2 YFSETQ, per germline. For the CDR3, the DNA is TGCGCCAGCAGCTGGGGACAGGGAAATTCACCCCTCCACTTT. Translation: CASSWGQGNSPLHF.

This clone has just one count. The V gene is TRBV28, the J gene TRBJ1-1; TRBD1 matches 8 bases. Trimming removed 6 bases from V and 1 base from J; junction bases left unmatched: 4. The CDR3 spans 14 residues. Germline V gene sequence: CDR1 MDHEN, CDR2 SYDVKM. The CDR3 here is CASRSGTGNTEAFF. CDR3 in DNA: TGTGCCAGCAGATCAGGGACAGGGAACACTGAAGCTTTCTTT.

This chain links TRBV2 with TRBJ1-5; tentative D call: TRBD1 (5 bases). Trimming removed 4 bases from V and 5 bases from J, with 6 bases in between. The CDR3 totals 12 residues. Germline CDR1 SNHLY, CDR2 FYNNEI. The CDR3, as DNA: TGTGCCAGCAGTGTAGGGGATCAGCCCCAGCATTTT. Its protein is CASSVGDQPQHF.

This clone was observed a handful of times. The J gene is TRBJ1-2, the V gene TRBV6-5; 12 bases fit TRBD1. The germline V gene has CDR1 MNHEY and CDR2 SVGAGI. V gave up 4 bases and J gave up 4 bases; unmatched junction bases: 7. The CDR3 consists of 16 residues. CDR3 loop: CASSSWGQGAAYGYTF. The CDR3 DNA follows: TGTGCCAGCAGTTCCTGGGGACAGGGGGCTGCCTATGGCTACACCTTC.

The chain links TRBV12-3 or TRBV12-4 to TRBJ1-2; weak D call: TRBD1 (6 bases). The V end was cut by 7 bases, the J end by 5 bases, with 14 bases between. The CDR3 length is 13 residues. The CDR3 DNA reads as TGTGCCAGCAATCGACCAGGGGTATATGGCTACACCTTC. Translated: CASNRPGVYGYTF.

The chain carries TRBV19 and TRBJ1-5, with D maybe TRBD1 (5 bases). The CDR3 length is 16 residues. The germline V and J ends were trimmed by 5 bases and 2 bases, with 16 bases remaining between them. CDR1 LNHDA and CDR2 SQIVND come from the germline V gene (reference sequence). This CDR3 reads CASSARGWDGNQPQHF. The CDR3 DNA reads TGTGCCAGTAGTGCCCGGGGGTGGGATGGCAATCAGCCCCAGCATTTT.